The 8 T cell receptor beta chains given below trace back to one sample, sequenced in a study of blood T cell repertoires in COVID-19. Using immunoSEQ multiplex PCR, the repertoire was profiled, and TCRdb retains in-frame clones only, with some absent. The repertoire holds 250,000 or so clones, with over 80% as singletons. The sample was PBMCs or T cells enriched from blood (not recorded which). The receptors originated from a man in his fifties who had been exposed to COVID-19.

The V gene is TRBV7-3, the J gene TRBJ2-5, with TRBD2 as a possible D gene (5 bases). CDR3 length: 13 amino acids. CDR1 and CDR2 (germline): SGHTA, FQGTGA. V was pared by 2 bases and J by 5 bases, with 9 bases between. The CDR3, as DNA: TGTGCCAGCAGCTTATCTTCGGGGGAGACCCAGTACTTC. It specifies CASSLSSGETQYF. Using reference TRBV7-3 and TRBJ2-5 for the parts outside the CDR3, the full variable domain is GAGVSQTPSNKVTEKGKYVELRCDPISGHTALYWYRQSLGQGPEFLIYFQGTGAADDSGLPNDRFFAVRPEGSVSTLKIQRTERGDSAVYLCASSLSSGETQYFGPGTRLLVL.

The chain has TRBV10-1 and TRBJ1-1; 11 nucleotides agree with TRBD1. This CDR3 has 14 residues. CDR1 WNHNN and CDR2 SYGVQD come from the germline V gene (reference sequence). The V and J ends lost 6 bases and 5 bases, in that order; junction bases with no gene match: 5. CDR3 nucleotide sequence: TGCGCCAGCAGCGTGGGACAGGGGGGAACTGAAGCTTTCTTT. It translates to CASSVGQGGTEAFF.

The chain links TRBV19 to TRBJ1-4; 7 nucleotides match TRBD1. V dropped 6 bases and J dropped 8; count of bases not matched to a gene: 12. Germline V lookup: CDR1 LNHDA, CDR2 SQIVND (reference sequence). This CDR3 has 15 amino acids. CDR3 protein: CASRFLTGRVEKLFF. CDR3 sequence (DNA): TGTGCCAGTAGATTCCTGACAGGGCGGGTGGAAAAACTGTTTTTT.

CDR3 protein: CASSRTTGVSGNTIYF. CDR3 sequence (DNA): TGCGCCAGCAGCCGAACGACAGGGGTCTCTGGAAACACCATATATTTT. This chain links TRBV5-1 with TRBJ1-3; 8 nucleotides line up with TRBD1. Trimming removed 4 bases from V and 0 bases from J; junction bases left unmatched: 6. The CDR3 sequence is 16 residues long. The germline gives CDR1 SGHRS, CDR2 YFSETQ.

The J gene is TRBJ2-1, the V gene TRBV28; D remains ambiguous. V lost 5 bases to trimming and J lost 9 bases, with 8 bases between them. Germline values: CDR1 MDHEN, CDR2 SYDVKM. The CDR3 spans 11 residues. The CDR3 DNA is TGTGCCAGCAGTCTCCACGGTGAGCAGTTCTTC. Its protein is CASSLHGEQFF.

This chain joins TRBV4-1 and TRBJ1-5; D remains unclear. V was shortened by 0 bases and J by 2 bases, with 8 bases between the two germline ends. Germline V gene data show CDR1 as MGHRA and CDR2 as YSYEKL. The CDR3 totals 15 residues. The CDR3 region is CASSQEPGRNQPQHF. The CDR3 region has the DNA TGCGCCAGCAGCCAAGAACCTGGGCGCAATCAGCCCCAGCATTTT.

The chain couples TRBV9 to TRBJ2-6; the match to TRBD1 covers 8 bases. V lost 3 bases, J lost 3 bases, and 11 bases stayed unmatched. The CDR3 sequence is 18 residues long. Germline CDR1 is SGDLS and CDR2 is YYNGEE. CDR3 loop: CASSARTGPQGGANVLTF. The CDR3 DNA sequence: TGTGCCAGCAGCGCCCGGACAGGGCCCCAAGGTGGGGCCAACGTCCTGACTTTC.

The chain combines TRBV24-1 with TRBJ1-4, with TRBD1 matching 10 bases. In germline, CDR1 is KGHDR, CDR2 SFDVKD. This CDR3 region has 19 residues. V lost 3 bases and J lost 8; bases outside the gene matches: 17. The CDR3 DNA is TGTGCCACCAGTGATCCGCGGACAGGGGGTTGGGTGGATGGGGAAAAACTGTTTTTT. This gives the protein CATSDPRTGGWVDGEKLFF.